A single sample is the source of the 30 T cell receptor beta chains below, sequenced in a study of blood T cells in healthy people across ages. A second PCR of about 6 to 11 cycles used a sample-barcoded 5' primer and a J-beta primer mix. TCRdb called the 5' RACE reads again in MiXCR, with one record for every CDR3 protein. The sample has 1 million or so distinct CDR3 sequences; 35% to 55% are singletons. Sequenced sample: blood. These receptors were collected from a woman aged 55 to 70 in good health.

This clonotype was seen a few times. The V gene is TRBV28, the J gene TRBJ1-2, with a weak D call TRBD1 (6 bases). V was trimmed by 3 bases and J by 0 bases, leaving 17 bases between them. Germline-derived CDR1 and CDR2 are MDHEN and SYDVKM. The CDR3 spans 17 residues. DNA for the CDR3: TGTGCCAGCAGTTTGAGGGGCAGGGGTAGGGCTAACTATGGCTACACCTTC. It codes for CASSLRGRGRANYGYTF.

In this sample, this clonotype turned up a few times. The V gene is TRBV29-1, the J gene TRBJ2-2; 10 nucleotides align to TRBD1. Trimming took 5 bases from V and 0 from J; bases not matched to a gene: 3. The CDR3 extends over 15 amino acids. CDR1 and CDR2 from the germline V gene are SQVTM and ANQGSEA. The CDR3 region is CSVTGQGANTGELFF. CDR3 sequence (DNA): TGCAGCGTTACCGGACAGGGGGCGAACACCGGGGAGCTGTTTTTT.

This chain uses TRBV5-1 with TRBJ2-7; D call uncertain. There are 14 residues in the CDR3. The V gene's germline CDR1 is SGHRS and CDR2 YFSETQ. Trimming cost V 0 bases and J 2 bases, with 9 bases left between them. Here the CDR3 DNA reads TGCGCCAGCAGCTTGGGCTCAGAAACCTACGAGCAGTACTTC. It codes for CASSLGSETYEQYF.

This clonotype has more than one count but fewer than ten. The chain is built from TRBV12-5 and TRBJ2-3; D not certain. V was pared by 3 bases and J by 3 bases, with 4 bases between. Germline V gene data show CDR1 as LGHNT and CDR2 as FRNRAP. The CDR3 covers 12 residues. The CDR3 loop reads CASGFSTDTQYF. In DNA form, the CDR3 reads TGTGCTAGTGGTTTTTCGACAGATACGCAGTATTTT.

Only a few counts were recorded for this clonotype. The chain joins TRBV29-1 to TRBJ2-1; 11 nucleotides agree with TRBD2. The CDR3 spans 15 residues. The germline CDR1 and CDR2 sequences are SQVTM and ANQGSEA. The J segment lost 6 bases and the V segment lost 2 bases, leaving 6 bases of the junction unmatched. CDR3 in amino acids: CSVEFSGRAANEQFF. The CDR3 bases are TGCAGCGTTGAATTTAGCGGGAGGGCCGCCAATGAGCAGTTCTTC.

As for this clonotype: Germline is not matched at one junction end, which may reflect a read error. The rearrangement uses TRBV29-1 and TRBJ2-1; 13 positions match TRBD2. Germline V gene sequence: CDR1 SQVTM, CDR2 ANQGSEA. The CDR3 loop spans 14 amino acids. The CDR3 sequence: CCVVLAGGYNEQFF. The CDR3, as DNA: TGCTGCGTTGTACTAGCGGGAGGGTACAATGAGCAGTTCTTC.

This clonotype was counted only a few times. The CDR3 nucleotides read TGTGCCAGCAAAGGGCCCTACGAGCAGTACTTC. It yields the protein CASKGPYEQYF. The chain carries TRBV6-1 and TRBJ2-7; D gene ambiguous. The CDR3 extends over 11 amino acids. CDR1 and CDR2 (germline): MNHNS, SASEGT. Trimming stripped 7 bases from V and 2 bases from J, with 6 bases between.

The V call is TRBV7-9, the J call TRBJ2-3, with 11 bases identical to TRBD2. Germline trimming cut 7 bases from V and 2 bases from J; bases unmatched to any gene: 11. This CDR3 region has 17 residues. Germline loops: CDR1 SEHNR, CDR2 FQNEAQ (reference sequence). This CDR3 reads CASTSGLAVLTTDTQYF. The CDR3 DNA reads as TGTGCCAGCACCTCGGGACTAGCGGTATTAACCACAGATACGCAGTATTTT.

This clonotype has more than one count but fewer than ten. The chain has TRBV5-6 and TRBJ1-2, with unresolved D. V was trimmed by 4 bases and J by 0 bases, leaving 10 bases between them. CDR1 is SGHDT and CDR2 is YYEEEE in the germline V gene. The CDR3 extends over 14 amino acids. The CDR3 protein is CASSRTVSNYGYTF. In DNA form, the CDR3 reads TGTGCCAGCAGCCGGACGGTTTCTAACTATGGCTACACCTTC.

The genes are TRBV27 and TRBJ2-1; D call uncertain. This CDR3 has 13 amino acids. Trimming took 3 bases from V and 5 from J, leaving 8 bases between them. CDR1 is MNHEY, CDR2 SMNVEV, per germline (reference sequence). In DNA, the CDR3 is TGTGCCAGCAGTTTTGTCGCTCACAATGAGCAGTTCTTC. This gives the protein CASSFVAHNEQFF.

The chain has TRBV7-9 and TRBJ1-4; 11 bases are shared with TRBD1. V dropped 8 bases and J dropped 7; count of bases not matched to a gene: 6. Per the germline V gene, CDR1 is SEHNR and CDR2 is FQNEAQ (reference sequence). The CDR3 runs 14 residues. The CDR3 nucleotides are TGTGCCAGCGGTCCGGGACAGGGGGGTGAAAAACTGTTTTTT. It yields the protein CASGPGQGGEKLFF.

This chain links TRBV7-2 with TRBJ2-1; D is undetermined. The CDR3 runs to 15 residues. Germline CDR1 reads SGHTA; CDR2 reads FQGNSA. V lost 5 bases to trimming and J lost 2 bases, with 13 bases between them. This chain's CDR3 is CASSLPRTAYNEQFF. CDR3 DNA: TGTGCCAGCAGCCTCCCGCGGACGGCCTACAATGAGCAGTTCTTC.

The rearrangement links TRBV14 to TRBJ1-2, with 9 nucleotides matching TRBD1. The CDR3 has 15 residues. CDR1 and CDR2 (germline): SGHDN, FVKESK. The junction had 11 bases not matched to a gene; V was cut back by 4 bases and J by 8 bases. This CDR3 reads CASSPDLQGAGGYTF. The DNA of the CDR3 is TGTGCCAGCAGCCCCGATTTACAGGGGGCAGGAGGCTACACCTTC.

The chain couples TRBV5-1 to TRBJ2-1; 7 nucleotides line up with TRBD2. Per germline, CDR1 SGHRS and CDR2 YFSETQ. The CDR3 consists of 14 residues. V lost 0 bases, J lost 7 bases, and 4 bases stayed unmatched. For the CDR3, the DNA is TGCGCCAGCAGCTTGGGTGCGGGAGTAAATGAGCAGTTCTTC. Protein sequence: CASSLGAGVNEQFF.

CDR3 sequence reads: CASSVIDGIDYEQYF. In DNA form, the CDR3 reads TGTGCCAGCAGTGTAATCGATGGGATCGACTACGAGCAGTACTTC. This chain joins TRBV2 and TRBJ2-7; no reliable D call. From germline, CDR1 is SNHLY and CDR2 FYNNEI. This CDR3 is 15 amino acids long. Between the trimmed V and J ends, which lost 4 bases and 3 bases, there was a span of 16 bases.

The chain joins TRBV28 to TRBJ2-5; D is unclear. TRBJ2-7 matches the DNA end more closely, so the J call is doubtful. Germline V gene lookup returns CDR1 MDHEN and CDR2 SYDVKM. The CDR3 covers 12 residues. CDR3 sequence: CASSDLPYEQYF. The DNA of the CDR3 is TGTGCCAGCAGTGACCTACCCTACGAGCAGTACTTC.

This clonotype was seen ten or more times. The chain carries TRBV6-2 or TRBV6-3 and TRBJ2-7; 10 nucleotides line up with TRBD2. The CDR3 runs to 16 residues. V gave up 4 bases and J gave up 2 bases; unmatched junction bases: 8. Germline CDR1 reads MNHEY; CDR2 reads SVGEGT. The CDR3 region has the DNA TGTGCCAGCAGTTGGACTAGCGGTCGCATTACCTACGAGCAGTACTTC. Translating it yields CASSWTSGRITYEQYF.

The sample holds a few counts of this clonotype. The chain employs TRBV29-1 and TRBJ2-7; 12 nucleotides line up with TRBD2. The CDR3 runs to 14 residues. In germline, CDR1 is SQVTM, CDR2 ANQGSEA. Trimming cost V 6 bases and J 2 bases; bases outside gene matches: 5. This CDR3 reads CSVARLAGAYEQYF. The DNA for the CDR3 is TGCAGCGTGGCAAGACTAGCGGGGGCCTACGAGCAGTACTTC.

Ten or more counts support this clonotype. V and J are TRBV7-3 and TRBJ1-4, with D uncertain. Germline loops: CDR1 SGHTA, CDR2 FQGTGA. The CDR3 loop spans 14 amino acids. The ends were cut back, 3 bases at V and 5 bases at J, with 10 bases in the middle. CDR3 amino acids: CASSFTQRNEKLFF. CDR3 coding DNA: TGTGCCAGCAGCTTCACCCAACGGAATGAAAAACTGTTTTTT.

The chain employs TRBV20-1 and TRBJ2-7; D is perhaps TRBD2 (5 bases). Germline CDR1 is DFQATT and CDR2 is SNEGSKA (reference sequence). The V end was cut by 2 bases, the J end by 6 bases, with 14 bases between. There are 13 residues in the CDR3. The CDR3 loop reads CSARPPTITEQYF. The CDR3, as DNA: TGCAGTGCTAGACCTCCGACTATTACCGAGCAGTACTTC.

The V call is TRBV18, the J call TRBJ1-4; TRBD1 is a possible D gene (5 bases). The CDR3 has 16 residues. Germline V gene data show CDR1 as KGHSH and CDR2 as LQKENI. Trimming removed 0 bases at V and 9 bases at J, with 17 bases between. The CDR3 nucleotides are TGTGCCAGCTCACCACCGGGAGCCGGGACGAGAAAAAAACTGTTTTTT. It specifies CASSPPGAGTRKKLFF.

The V call is TRBV6-5, the J call TRBJ2-7, with 7 bases identical to TRBD1. The end of the DNA fits TRBJ2-5 better, so the J call may be wrong. CDR1 is MNHEY and CDR2 is SVGAGI in the germline V gene. The CDR3 is 13 residues long. The CDR3 sequence: CASSAGGRGTQYF. In nucleotides, the CDR3 is TGTGCCAGCAGTGCAGGGGGACGCGGGACCCAGTACTTC.

This clonotype has a count of ten or more. The chain combines TRBV21-1 with TRBJ2-7; the D call TRBD1 from the table was never checked on the DNA. TRBV21-1 is reported as a pseudogene. This CDR3 contains 15 residues. CDR3 DNA: TGTGCCAGCAGCAAAGGACAGGGGATTTACAATGAGCAGTACTTC. This translates into CASSKGQGIYNEQYF.

The chain has TRBV7-8 and TRBJ1-4; D gene unclear. V dropped 4 bases and J dropped 5 bases, with 14 bases sitting between them. Germline CDR1 reads SGHVS; CDR2 reads FQNEAQ. The CDR3 sequence is 15 residues long. The CDR3 DNA follows: TGTGCCAGCAGCTCCACGGCAGAGCTCAATGAAAAACTGTTTTTT. This translates into CASSSTAELNEKLFF.

The chain carries TRBV7-9 and TRBJ1-2, with 8 positions matching TRBD1. Trimming at V came to 5 bases and at J to 6 bases, leaving 5 bases not matched to a gene. This CDR3 has 13 residues. Germline-derived CDR1 and CDR2 are SEHNR and FQNEAQ (reference sequence). This CDR3 is CASSETGADGYTF. The DNA for the CDR3 is TGTGCCAGCAGCGAGACAGGGGCAGATGGCTACACCTTC.

As to this clonotype: Germline is not matched at one junction end, which may reflect a read error. CDR3 sequence reads: CASSLTPGQGAPNYGYTF. CDR3 sequence (DNA): TGCGCCAGCAGCTTAACGCCGGGACAGGGGGCGCCGAACTATGGCTACACCTTC. This chain links TRBV7-3 with TRBJ1-2, with 12 positions matching TRBD1. Germline V gene sequence: CDR1 SGHTA, CDR2 FQGTGA. The length of the CDR3 is 18 residues.

This clonotype was seen more than once but under ten times. V gene TRBV2 combines with J gene TRBJ2-6, with D perhaps TRBD2 (6 bases). Looked up from germline, CDR1 is SNHLY and CDR2 is FYNNEI. V lost 8 bases to trimming and J lost 2 bases, with 10 bases between them. The length of the CDR3 is 14 residues. Here the CDR3 DNA reads TGTGCCAGCCGGGGGACCGCTGGGGCCAACGTCCTGACTTTC. This encodes CASRGTAGANVLTF. The full variable domain, rest sourced from reference TRBV2 and TRBJ2-6, is EPEVTQTPSHQVTQMGQEVILRCVPISNHLYFYWYRQILGQKVEFLVSFYNNEISEKSEIFDDQFSVERPDGSNFTLKIRSTKLEDSAMYFCASRGTAGANVLTFGAGSRLTVL.

This clonotype was seen more than once but under ten times. The chain employs TRBV29-1 and TRBJ2-1; 9 nucleotides line up with TRBD1. The V segment lost 2 bases and the J segment 3 bases; nucleotides outside the gene matches: 5. The CDR3 is 15 amino acids. From germline, CDR1 is SQVTM and CDR2 ANQGSEA. For the CDR3, the DNA is TGCAGCGTTGAATCCGGGACAGGGTTCTACAATGAGCAGTTCTTC. This gives the protein CSVESGTGFYNEQFF.

There are a few counts of this clonotype. This sequence joins TRBV20-1 and TRBJ2-4; TRBD2 might be the D (6 bases). The end of the DNA aligns better with TRBJ2-7, so the J call may be wrong. Per the germline V gene, CDR1 is DFQATT and CDR2 is SNEGSKA (reference sequence). CDR3 size: 14 residues. The CDR3 sequence: CSARGVSGPYEQYF. The CDR3 nucleotides are TGCAGTGCTAGAGGGGTTAGCGGACCCTACGAGCAGTACTTC.

Turning to this clonotype: Just one base apart from a much larger clone, this may be a read error. The chain uses TRBV10-3 and TRBJ2-1; 10 nucleotides agree with TRBD1. With 10 bases clipped from V and 5 bases from J, the junction kept 5 bases outside the gene matches. Germline CDR1 is ENHRY and CDR2 is SYGVKD. The CDR3 is made up of 13 amino acids. CDR3: CARQGQGNNEQFF. The DNA for the CDR3 is TGTGCCAGGCAGGGACAGGGGAACAATGAGCAGTTCTTC.